These T cell receptor beta chains were read from a single sample in a study of early T cells in non-severe SARS-CoV-2 infection. TCRdb re-called the 5' RACE reads through MiXCR, storing one row per CDR3 protein. The table records some 53,000 distinct CDR3 sequences, over 7% of them present only once. The specimen was whole blood. The receptors derive from an adult who was a healthcare worker with PCR-confirmed SARS-CoV-2 infection or an uninfected control (not recorded which). Both conserved end residues are part of each CDR3. Fields, in order: V gene, CDR3 length, J gene, D gene, clone size, CDR3 DNA, CDR3 protein. D genes are given only for firm matches. Clone size is given for some rows only: seen once, a few or many times, or a class if the clone is expanded.

V: TRBV6-2/TRBV6-3
length: 21
J: TRBJ2-5
D: TRBD2
size: many
DNA: TGTGCCAGCAGTTACTCGTTAACTTGGACTAGCGGGGGTCTGTACCAAGAGACCCAGTACTTC
CDR3: CASSYSLTWTSGGLYQETQYF

V: TRBV24-1
length: 13
J: TRBJ2-3
D: NA
size: NA
DNA: TGTGCCACCAGTGATTTTTATGCAGATACGCAGTATTTT
CDR3: CATSDFYADTQYF

V: TRBV12-3/TRBV12-4
length: 15
J: TRBJ2-1
D: TRBD2
size: NA
DNA: TGTGCCAGCAGCTCACTAGCGGGGGGGCGGAATGAGCAGTTCTTC
CDR3: CASSSLAGGRNEQFF

V: TRBV14
length: 14
J: TRBJ2-3
D: NA
size: NA
DNA: TGTGCCAGCAGCCAAGATGCTAGCGCAGATACGCAGTATTTT
CDR3: CASSQDASADTQYF

V: TRBV12-3/TRBV12-4
length: 14
J: TRBJ2-1
D: TRBD2
size: many
DNA: TGTGCCAGCAGAGATAGCGGGAGGGACAATGAGCAGTTCTTC
CDR3: CASRDSGRDNEQFF

V: TRBV20-1
length: 13
J: TRBJ2-7
D: NA
size: NA
DNA: TGCAGCGTCAAGACGGCGGAACCCTACGAGCAGTACTTC
CDR3: CSVKTAEPYEQYF

V: TRBV29-1
length: 13
J: TRBJ2-3
D: NA
size: many
DNA: TGCAGCGTTAATCGGCAGCTCGGAAATACGCAGTATTTT
CDR3: CSVNRQLGNTQYF

V: TRBV7-2
length: 13
J: TRBJ2-7
D: NA
size: NA
DNA: TGTGCCAGCAGCTTAATTTCTCCCAGCGAGCAGTACTTC
CDR3: CASSLISPSEQYF

V: TRBV7-9
length: 15
J: TRBJ1-1
D: TRBD1
size: many
DNA: TGTGCCAGCAGCTCGAAGGGACAGGGGGCCACTGAAGCTTTCTTT
CDR3: CASSSKGQGATEAFF

V: TRBV20-1
length: 14
J: TRBJ2-4
D: NA
size: many
DNA: TGCAGTGCTAGAGATCCGGGGGCCAAAAACATTCAGTACTTC
CDR3: CSARDPGAKNIQYF

V: TRBV12-3/TRBV12-4
length: 13
J: TRBJ2-7
D: NA
size: many
DNA: TGTGCCAGCAGTCCGGACAGTTCCTACGAGCAGTACTTC
CDR3: CASSPDSSYEQYF

V: TRBV3-1
length: 15
J: TRBJ2-5
D: TRBD2
size: many
DNA: TGTGCCAGCAGCCACTCAGCGGGAGGGGGAGAGACCCAGTACTTC
CDR3: CASSHSAGGGETQYF

V: TRBV2
length: 13
J: TRBJ2-2
D: NA
size: NA
DNA: TGTGCCAGCAGTTTGGATCAAACCGGGGAGCTGTTTTTT
CDR3: CASSLDQTGELFF

V: TRBV18
length: 13
J: TRBJ2-7
D: TRBD1
size: NA
DNA: TGTGCCAGCTCAGATGGGACAGCCTACGAGCAGTACTTC
CDR3: CASSDGTAYEQYF

V: TRBV5-1
length: 14
J: TRBJ1-2
D: NA
size: many
DNA: TGCGCCAGCAGCTACCCAGAGGGGTCCTATGGCTACACCTTC
CDR3: CASSYPEGSYGYTF

V: TRBV30
length: 14
J: TRBJ2-2
D: NA
size: few
DNA: TGTGCCTGGAGTGCTTACAGGGAGATCGGGGAGCTGTTTTTT
CDR3: CAWSAYREIGELFF

V: TRBV5-4
length: 14
J: TRBJ2-7
D: NA
size: few
DNA: TGTGCCAGCAGCCCGGGACCTCAATCCTACGAGCAGTACTTC
CDR3: CASSPGPQSYEQYF